This T cell receptor beta chain was profiled in a study of T-cell reconstitution after alpha-beta-depleted transplantation in children (dated by TCRdb to about 2016). About the full investigation: Using TCR repertoire profiling, the study quantitatively followed how T-cell immune reconstitution unfolded in children after TCRalphabeta/CD19-depleted allogeneic hematopoietic cell transplantation. General findings and caveats noted by the study authors: The apparently early recovery of alphabetaT-cell counts about two months after transplant reportedly depended on only several hundred rapidly expanded clones that came from non-depleted graft cells. Hyperexpanded clone frequencies declined over subsequent months; after one year, T-cell counts and TCRbeta diversity were mostly attributed to newly produced T cells. The high TCRbeta diversity at day 60 in some patients was ascribed to recipient T cells and intrathymic progenitors that had survived conditioning.

Libraries were made using PCR. The instrument given in TCRdb is Illumina HiSeq 2500. To normalize quantification of the TCRbeta repertoire, the TCR libraries were built with molecular barcoding that relied on unique molecular identifiers. TCRdb itself trimmed the public reads at Q25 with fastp, ran MiXCR and retained productive beta chains. Merged by CDR3 protein, the rows form single entries marked with the most common genes and DNA. The sample contains 610,000 or so distinct CDR3 sequences, 27% of them found a single time. The ten biggest clones cover approximately 33% of the sample. V is shortened by 2 bases, J by 3 bases, and the region joining them spans 8 bases. The CDR3 contains 13 residues, cysteine and phenylalanine counted. Only the CDR3 DNA stays, 39 bases, in frame from base 1. From the germline V gene, CDR1 is SGHAT and CDR2 is FQNNGV. In this sample, this clonotype turned up a few times. Its specific antigen is unknown. Qualities for individual bases were not recorded, and no much larger clone is one base off.

This specimen's treatment or condition label, per the study, means: allogeneic hematopoietic cell transplantation with graft depleted of TCRalphabeta T cells and CD19 B cells. TCRalphabeta/CD19-depleted allogeneic hematopoietic cell grafts were given to the transplant recipients, all of whom were children. The V gene is TRBV11-2 and the J gene is TRBJ2-7, with the D segment identity uncertain. The clonotype comes from a boy under three years old with Wiskott-Aldrich syndrome, due to receive a stem cell transplant. Sample: PBMCs, taken before TCRalphabeta/CD19-depleted stem cell transplant. Read as DNA, the sequence is TGTGCCAGCAGCTTACGGGTAGACTACGAGCAGTACTTC. It translates as CASSLRVDYEQYF.